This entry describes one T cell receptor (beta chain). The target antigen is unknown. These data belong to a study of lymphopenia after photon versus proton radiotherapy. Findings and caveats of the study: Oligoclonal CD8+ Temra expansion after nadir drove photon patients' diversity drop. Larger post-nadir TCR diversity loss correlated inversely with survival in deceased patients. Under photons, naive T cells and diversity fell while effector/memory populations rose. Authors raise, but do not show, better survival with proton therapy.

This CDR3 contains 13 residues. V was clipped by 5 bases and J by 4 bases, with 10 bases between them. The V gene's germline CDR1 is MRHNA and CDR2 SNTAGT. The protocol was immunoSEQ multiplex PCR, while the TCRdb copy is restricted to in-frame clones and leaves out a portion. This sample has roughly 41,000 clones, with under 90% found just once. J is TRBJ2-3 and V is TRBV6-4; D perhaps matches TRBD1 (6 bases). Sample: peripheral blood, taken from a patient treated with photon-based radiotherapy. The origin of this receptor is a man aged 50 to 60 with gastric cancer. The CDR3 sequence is CASSYRESDTQYF. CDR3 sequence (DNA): TGTGCCAGCAGTTACAGGGAGTCAGATACGCAGTATTTT.